A selection of T cell receptor beta chains follows, all from one sample in a study of blood T cells in healthy people across ages. TCRdb itself ran the 5' RACE reads through MiXCR, one entry per CDR3 protein. The table has over 700,000 distinct CDR3 sequences, about 53% seen once. Sequenced: blood. The origin of the receptors is a man older than 75 in good health. The CDR3 runs from the conserved cysteine through the conserved F or W. D genes are given only for firm matches. Some rows mark clone size as missing; the rest say once, few, many or name a class of expanded clone.

D gene,clone size,V gene,J gene,CDR3 DNA,CDR3 protein
NA,NA,TRBV7-2,TRBJ2-1,TGTGCCAGCAGCTTGAGGCAGGGTGAGTTCTTC,CASSLRQGEFF
TRBD1,few,TRBV6-5,TRBJ2-5,TGTGCCAGCAGTTATGGGACAGGGGTGAAGGTAGAGACCCAGTACTTC,CASSYGTGVKVETQYF
TRBD2,NA,TRBV29-1,TRBJ2-1,TGCAGCGTGGGGCAAATTGGGACTAGCGGGACCAATGAGCAGTTCTTC,CSVGQIGTSGTNEQFF
NA,NA,TRBV6-6,TRBJ2-1,TGTGCCAGCAGGTCTCCCGGACGATCCTCCGGTAATGAGCAGTTCTTC,CASRSPGRSSGNEQFF
NA,NA,TRBV7-2,TRBJ1-2,TGTGCCAGCAGCTTAGTTGCTACTCGGGGCTACACCTTC,CASSLVATRGYTF
TRBD1,NA,TRBV6-6,TRBJ2-6,TGTGCCAGCACCATCAACAGGGGGCTTGGGGCCAACGTCCTGACTTTC,CASTINRGLGANVLTF
TRBD1,few,TRBV6-2/TRBV6-3,TRBJ1-1,TGTGCCAGCAGCCCGACAGGGGGGGCGACTGAAGCTTTCTTT,CASSPTGGATEAFF
TRBD2,NA,TRBV20-1,TRBJ2-1,TGCAGTGCCCCCCGGAGAGCGGGAGACAATGAGCAGTTCTTC,CSAPRRAGDNEQFF
TRBD2,few,TRBV29-1,TRBJ2-7,TGCAGCGTTTTCAGAGGACTAGCGGGAGGGCCTTACGAGCAGTACTTC,CSVFRGLAGGPYEQYF
NA,NA,TRBV3-1,TRBJ2-7,TGTGCCAGCAGCCAAAACAGGGTTGCTTCCTACGAGCAGTACTTC,CASSQNRVASYEQYF
NA,few,TRBV29-1,TRBJ2-5,TGCAGCGTTGAAAGTGGGAGAGGAGAGACCCAGTACTTC,CSVESGRGETQYF
NA,NA,TRBV6-2/TRBV6-3,TRBJ2-1,TGTGCCAGCAGTTACTCGGGAACTCCGAGCTCCTACAATGAGCAGTTCTTC,CASSYSGTPSSYNEQFF
NA,NA,TRBV3-1,TRBJ1-4,TGTGCCAGCAGCCTCAAAGGAACTAATGAAAAACTGTTTTTT,CASSLKGTNEKLFF
NA,NA,TRBV20-1,TRBJ2-1,TGCAGTGCTAGAGGTGGGTACGGGAAACCCCCAGGGAATGAGCAGTTCTTC,CSARGGYGKPPGNEQFF
TRBD2,NA,TRBV20-1,TRBJ2-1,TGCAGTGCTAGAGCGATAGGGCTAGCGGGAGCGAGCTCCTACAATGAGCAGTTCTTC,CSARAIGLAGASSYNEQFF
NA,many,TRBV20-1,TRBJ2-7,TGCAGTGCTACCCGGGACACCGCCTACGAGCAGTACTTC,CSATRDTAYEQYF
TRBD2,NA,TRBV20-1,TRBJ2-7,TGCAGTGCTTTAAGCGGGAAAATCTCCTACGAGCAGTACTTC,CSALSGKISYEQYF
NA,few,TRBV3-1,TRBJ2-5,TGTGCCAGCAGCCGAGCCCCTAGCGAGACCCAGTACTTC,CASSRAPSETQYF
TRBD2,NA,TRBV11-2,TRBJ2-1,TGTGCCAGCAGCCTACGACTAGCGGGAGAAAATGAGCAGTTCTTC,CASSLRLAGENEQFF
NA,NA,TRBV15,TRBJ2-5,TGTGCCACCAGCAGACAGGCTCCCCAAGAGACCCAGTACTTC,CATSRQAPQETQYF